One and the same sample provided the 9 T cell receptor beta chains below, sequenced in a study of blood T cell repertoires in COVID-19 (dated by TCRdb to 2020 to 2021). Libraries were constructed by the immunoSEQ multiplex PCR assay. TCRdb took over this immuneACCESS table, retaining in-frame rearrangements with V and J assigned. Such tables are incomplete; in checked studies, under half of the missing clones stem from an unresolved V gene, and the remainder is unexplained. This sample is represented by tens of thousands of clones; about 87% of them were singletons. Around 2.8% of the sample goes to the ten largest clones. Sequenced input: peripheral blood. Receptors were obtained from a human donor in a cohort sampled during active COVID-19.

V is TRBV6-5 and J is TRBJ2-2; 10 bases match TRBD2. Germline V gene sequence: CDR1 MNHEY, CDR2 SVGAGI. Trimming took 2 bases from V and 7 from J; bases not matched to a gene: 7. This CDR3 region has 16 residues. CDR3 amino acids: CASSYSLAGVHGELFF. CDR3 sequence (DNA): TGTGCCAGCAGTTACAGTCTAGCGGGAGTGCACGGGGAGCTGTTTTTT.

The rearrangement uses TRBV6-5 and TRBJ2-7; 10 positions agree with TRBD1. The trim removed 5 bases at V and 2 bases at J, leaving 3 bases unmatched. The CDR3 has 14 amino acids. Germline V lookup: CDR1 MNHEY, CDR2 SVGAGI. The CDR3 region is CASSRQGATYEQYF. Written as DNA, the CDR3 is TGTGCCAGCAGTCGACAGGGGGCAACCTACGAGCAGTACTTC.

The chain links TRBV27 to TRBJ2-7; 12 nucleotides agree with TRBD1. The CDR3 has 17 residues. After removal of 2 bases from V and 1 base from J, the junction contained 6 bases not matched to a gene. Germline CDR1 and CDR2: MNHEY and SMNVEV (reference sequence). CDR3 sequence (DNA): TGTGCCAGCAGTTTAGGGACAGGGGGCGATGTTTCCTACGAGCAGTACTTC. Translating gives CASSLGTGGDVSYEQYF.

This clone was seen just once. At one end, the junction sequence differs from germline, possibly due to a read error. The V call is TRBV5-4, the J call TRBJ2-5; a weak D match, TRBD1 (6 bases). The germline CDR1 and CDR2 sequences are SGHNT and YYREEE (reference sequence). The CDR3 runs to 14 residues. The DNA of the CDR3 is TGTGCCAGCAGCTTGGCAGGGGACCATGAGACCCAGTACTTC. Translating gives CASSLAGDHETQYF.

The chain carries TRBV29-1 and TRBJ2-1; D not resolved. The CDR3 totals 14 residues. The germline V and J ends were trimmed by 1 base and 3 bases, with 10 bases remaining between them. Per germline, CDR1 SQVTM and CDR2 ANQGSEA. As DNA, the CDR3 is TGCAGCGTTGAAGGAGAATTACGCTACAATGAGCAGTTCTTC. Translating gives CSVEGELRYNEQFF.

The chain joins TRBV4-2 to TRBJ2-2; 8 bases line up with TRBD1. There are 16 residues in the CDR3. The junction had 8 bases not matched to a gene; V was cut back by 2 bases and J by 6 bases. The V gene's germline CDR1 is LGHNA and CDR2 YNFKEQ. The CDR3 DNA reads TGTGCCAGCAGCCAATTCGGCAGGGGGCCCGCCGGGGAGCTGTTTTTT. Translation gives CASSQFGRGPAGELFF.

The CDR3 DNA reads as TGCGTCGCTATGAGGGAGGGACTAGCGGAGGCGAGCTCCTACAATGAGCAGTTCTTC. This codes for CVAMREGLAEASSYNEQFF. This chain links TRBV23-1 with TRBJ2-1, with 11 bases identical to TRBD2. TRBV23-1 is assigned to the ORF class and has an uncertain function. CDR3 length: 19 amino acids.

This clone has just one count. The chain is built from TRBV27 and TRBJ2-7, with D maybe TRBD2 (6 bases). Germline CDR1 and CDR2: MNHEY and SMNVEV (reference sequence). V dropped 9 bases and J dropped 6 bases, with 15 bases sitting between them. This CDR3 is 12 amino acids long. DNA of the CDR3: TGTGCCAGTCATGCGGCGGGAACCGAGCAGTACTTC. It is translated as CASHAAGTEQYF.

The CDR3 is CAWGRTGNEKLFF. In nucleotides, the CDR3 is TGTGCCTGGGGGAGAACCGGGAATGAAAAACTGTTTTTT. The V gene is TRBV30, the J gene TRBJ1-4; D call uncertain. Trimming shortened V by 5 bases and J by 5 bases, and 12 bases separated the two germline ends. Germline V gene data show CDR1 as GTSNPN and CDR2 as SVGIG (reference sequence). The CDR3 is 13 amino acids. Complete variable domain (other parts from reference TRBV30 and TRBJ1-4): SQTIHQWPATLVQPVGSPLSLECTVEGTSNPNLYWYRQAAGRGLQLLFYSVGIGQISSEVPQNLSASRPQDRQFILSSKKLLLSDSGFYLCAWGRTGNEKLFFGSGTQLSVL.